This T cell receptor beta chain comes out of a study of cytomegalovirus exposure and HLA in healthy donors. PCR amplification relied on 60 Vbeta primers (plus 13 Jbeta primers). Profiling relied on immunoSEQ multiplex PCR, and the TCRdb table lists in-frame clones only, not all of them. This listing includes around 80,000 clones. J was trimmed by 4 bases and V by 1 base; bases with no gene match: 3. This CDR3 is built from 14 residues. CDR1 MGHDK and CDR2 SYGVNS come from the germline V gene. This receptor was identified in a boy younger than 18 in good health and CMV-seronegative. The sample consisted of PBMCs. The chain couples TRBV25-1 to TRBJ2-7, with TRBD2 identical over 8 bases. Here the CDR3 DNA reads TGTGCCAGCAGTGAATCGGGCGGGAGGTACGAGCAGTACTTC. This gives the protein CASSESGGRYEQYF.